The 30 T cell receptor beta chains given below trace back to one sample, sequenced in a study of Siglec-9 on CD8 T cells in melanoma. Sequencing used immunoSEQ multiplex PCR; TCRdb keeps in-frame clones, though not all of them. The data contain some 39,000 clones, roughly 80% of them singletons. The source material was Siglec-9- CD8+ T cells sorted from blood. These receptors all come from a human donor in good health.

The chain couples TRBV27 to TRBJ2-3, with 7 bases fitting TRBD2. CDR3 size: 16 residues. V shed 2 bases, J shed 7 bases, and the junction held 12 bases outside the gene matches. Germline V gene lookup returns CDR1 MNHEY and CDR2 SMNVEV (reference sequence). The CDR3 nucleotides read TGTGCCAGCAGTTTACGGGGGGACGATTTCCATTATACGCAGTATTTT. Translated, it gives CASSLRGDDFHYTQYF.

CDR3 sequence (DNA): TGTGCCAGCAGCTTAGATTGGAGGACAGCAGGGGTCACCGGGGAGCTGTTTTTT. This translates into CASSLDWRTAGVTGELFF. The chain carries TRBV11-3 and TRBJ2-2, with a tentative D call TRBD1 (6 bases). This CDR3 region has 18 residues. V was clipped by 0 bases and J by 4 bases, with 18 bases between them. CDR1 is SGHNT and CDR2 is YENEEA in the germline V gene.

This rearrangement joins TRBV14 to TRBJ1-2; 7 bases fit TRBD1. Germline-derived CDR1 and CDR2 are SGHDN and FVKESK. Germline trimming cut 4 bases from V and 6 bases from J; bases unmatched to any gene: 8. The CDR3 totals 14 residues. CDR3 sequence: CASSLWTGSHGYTF. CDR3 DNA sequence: TGTGCCAGCAGCCTGTGGACAGGATCCCATGGCTACACCTTC. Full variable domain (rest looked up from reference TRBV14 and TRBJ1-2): EAGVTQFPSHSVIEKGQTVTLRCDPISGHDNLYWYRRVMGKEIKFLLHFVKESKQDESGMPNNRFLAERTGGTYSTLKVQPAELEDSGVYFCASSLWTGSHGYTFGSGTRLTVV.

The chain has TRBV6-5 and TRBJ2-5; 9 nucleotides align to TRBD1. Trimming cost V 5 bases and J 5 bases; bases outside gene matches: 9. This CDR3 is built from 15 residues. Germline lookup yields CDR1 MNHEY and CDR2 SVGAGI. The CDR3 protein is CASSPTGGRGETQYF. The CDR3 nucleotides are TGTGCCAGCAGTCCCACAGGGGGCCGGGGGGAGACCCAGTACTTC.

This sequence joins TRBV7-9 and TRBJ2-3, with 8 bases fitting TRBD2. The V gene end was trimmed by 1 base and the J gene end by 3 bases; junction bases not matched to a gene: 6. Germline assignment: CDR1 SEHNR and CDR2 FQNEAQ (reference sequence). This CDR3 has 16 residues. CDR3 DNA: TGTGCCAGCAGCTTAGGGGAACTAGCGGCAACAGATACGCAGTATTTT. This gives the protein CASSLGELAATDTQYF.

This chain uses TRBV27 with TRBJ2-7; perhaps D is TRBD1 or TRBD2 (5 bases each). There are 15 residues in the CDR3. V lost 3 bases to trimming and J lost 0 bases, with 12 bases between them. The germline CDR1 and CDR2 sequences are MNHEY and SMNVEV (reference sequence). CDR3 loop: CASSFGTASSYEQYF. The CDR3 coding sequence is TGTGCCAGCAGTTTTGGGACGGCCAGCTCCTACGAGCAGTACTTC.

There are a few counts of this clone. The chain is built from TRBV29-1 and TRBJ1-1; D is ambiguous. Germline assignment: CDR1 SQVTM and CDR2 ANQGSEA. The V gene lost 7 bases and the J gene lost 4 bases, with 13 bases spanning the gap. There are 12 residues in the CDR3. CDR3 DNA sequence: TGCAGCGCTTTGGATGGGGTCACTGAAGCTTTCTTT. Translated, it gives CSALDGVTEAFF.

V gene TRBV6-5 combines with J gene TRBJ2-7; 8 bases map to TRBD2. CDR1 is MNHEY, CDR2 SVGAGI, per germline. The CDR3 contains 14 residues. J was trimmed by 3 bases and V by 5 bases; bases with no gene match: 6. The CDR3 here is CASSRGGVNYEQYF. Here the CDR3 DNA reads TGTGCCAGCAGTCGGGGGGGCGTCAACTACGAGCAGTACTTC.

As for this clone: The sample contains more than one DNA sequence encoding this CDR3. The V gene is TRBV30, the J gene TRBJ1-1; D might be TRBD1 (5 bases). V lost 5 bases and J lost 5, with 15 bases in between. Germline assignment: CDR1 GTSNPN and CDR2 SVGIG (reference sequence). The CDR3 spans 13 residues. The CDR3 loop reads CAWGLGRGTEAFF. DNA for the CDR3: TGTGCCTGGGGCCTGGGGCGCGGTACTGAAGCTTTCTTT.

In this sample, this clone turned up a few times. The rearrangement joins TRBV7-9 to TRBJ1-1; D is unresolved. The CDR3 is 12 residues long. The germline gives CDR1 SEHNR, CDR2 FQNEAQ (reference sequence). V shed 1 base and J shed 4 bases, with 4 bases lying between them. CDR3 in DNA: TGTGCCAGCAGCTTAGTAGCCACTGAAGCTTTCTTT. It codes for CASSLVATEAFF.

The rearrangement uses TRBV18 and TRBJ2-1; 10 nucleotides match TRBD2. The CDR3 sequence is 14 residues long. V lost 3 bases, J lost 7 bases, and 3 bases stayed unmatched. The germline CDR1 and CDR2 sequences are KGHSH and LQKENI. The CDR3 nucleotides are TGTGCCAGCTCACCTCTAGCGGGGGCAAATGAGCAGTTCTTC. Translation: CASSPLAGANEQFF.

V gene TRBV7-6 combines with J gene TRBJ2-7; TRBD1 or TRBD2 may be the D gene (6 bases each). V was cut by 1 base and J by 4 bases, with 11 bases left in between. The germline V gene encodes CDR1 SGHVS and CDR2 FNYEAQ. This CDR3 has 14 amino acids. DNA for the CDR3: TGTGCCAGCAGCTTAGAAGAGGGGGGATACGAGCAGTACTTC. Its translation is CASSLEEGGYEQYF.

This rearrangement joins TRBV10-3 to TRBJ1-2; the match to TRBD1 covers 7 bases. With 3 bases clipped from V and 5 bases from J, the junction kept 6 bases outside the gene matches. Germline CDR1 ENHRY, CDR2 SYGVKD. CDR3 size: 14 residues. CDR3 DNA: TGTGCCATCAGTGATGCCGGGACAGTTTATGGCTACACCTTC. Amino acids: CAISDAGTVYGYTF.

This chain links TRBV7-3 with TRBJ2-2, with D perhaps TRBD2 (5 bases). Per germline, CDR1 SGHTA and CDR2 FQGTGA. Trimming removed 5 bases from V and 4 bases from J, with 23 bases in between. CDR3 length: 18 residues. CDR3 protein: CASSTTALDSQSTGELFF. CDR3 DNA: TGTGCCAGCAGCACGACCGCCTTGGACTCCCAGTCCACCGGGGAGCTGTTTTTT.

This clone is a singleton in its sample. The CDR3 protein is CASSLGSSYNSPLHF. The CDR3 nucleotides are TGTGCCAGCAGCTTGGGGAGCTCCTATAATTCACCCCTCCACTTT. J is TRBJ1-6 and V is TRBV5-6, with D unclear. V dropped 0 bases and J dropped 0 bases, with 4 bases sitting between them. The germline gives CDR1 SGHDT, CDR2 YYEEEE. The CDR3 extends over 15 amino acids. The complete variable domain, with remaining parts taken from reference TRBV5-6 and TRBJ1-6, reads DAGVTQSPTHLIKTRGQQVTLRCSPKSGHDTVSWYQQALGQGPQFIFQYYEEEERQRGNFPDRFSGHQFPNYSSELNVNALLLGDSALYLCASSLGSSYNSPLHFGNGTRLTVT.

CDR3 protein: CASSDPTGSYGYTF. In DNA form, the CDR3 reads TGTGCCAGCAGTGACCCGACAGGGAGCTATGGCTACACCTTC. The gene calls are TRBV6-5 and TRBJ1-2; 7 nucleotides line up with TRBD1. Germline CDR1 is MNHEY and CDR2 is SVGAGI. The junction had 7 bases not matched to a gene; V was cut back by 5 bases and J by 4 bases. This CDR3 is built from 14 residues.

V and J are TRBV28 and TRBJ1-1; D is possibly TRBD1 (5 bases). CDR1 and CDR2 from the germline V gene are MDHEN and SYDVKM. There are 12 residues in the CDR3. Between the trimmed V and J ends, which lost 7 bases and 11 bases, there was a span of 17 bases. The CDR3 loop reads CASTPGGVEAFF. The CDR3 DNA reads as TGTGCCAGCACCCCCGGGGGGGTTGAGGCTTTCTTT. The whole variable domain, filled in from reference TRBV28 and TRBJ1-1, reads DVKVTQSSRYLVKRTGEKVFLECVQDMDHENMFWYRQDPGLGLRLIYFSYDVKMKEKGDIPEGYSVSREKKERFSLILESASTNQTSMYLCASTPGGVEAFFGQGTRLTVV.

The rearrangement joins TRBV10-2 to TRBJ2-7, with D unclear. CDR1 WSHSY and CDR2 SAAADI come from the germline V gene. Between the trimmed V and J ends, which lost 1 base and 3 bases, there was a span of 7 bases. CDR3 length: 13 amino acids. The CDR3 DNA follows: TGCGCCAGCAGTGAGTACCCGGGCTACGAGCAGTACTTC. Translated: CASSEYPGYEQYF.

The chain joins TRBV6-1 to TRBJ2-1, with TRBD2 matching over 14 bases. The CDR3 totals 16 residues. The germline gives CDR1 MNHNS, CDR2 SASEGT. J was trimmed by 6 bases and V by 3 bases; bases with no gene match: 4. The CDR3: CASSEKGTSGGNEQFF. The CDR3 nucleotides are TGTGCCAGCAGTGAGAAAGGGACTAGCGGGGGCAATGAGCAGTTCTTC.

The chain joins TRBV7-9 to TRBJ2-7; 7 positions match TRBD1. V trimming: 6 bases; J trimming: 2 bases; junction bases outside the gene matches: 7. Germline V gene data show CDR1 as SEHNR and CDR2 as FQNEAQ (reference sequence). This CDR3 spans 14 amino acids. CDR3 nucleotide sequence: TGTGCCAGCAGTCCGGACAGGCCTCCCTACGAGCAGTACTTC. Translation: CASSPDRPPYEQYF.

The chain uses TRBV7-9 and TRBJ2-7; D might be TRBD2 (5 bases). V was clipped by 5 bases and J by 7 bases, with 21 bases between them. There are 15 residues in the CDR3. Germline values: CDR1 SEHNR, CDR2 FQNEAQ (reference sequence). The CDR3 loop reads CASSPTLPGGGEQYF. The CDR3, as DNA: TGTGCCAGCAGCCCCACCCTTCCCGGAGGCGGGGAGCAGTACTTC. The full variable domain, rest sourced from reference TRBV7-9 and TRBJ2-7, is DTGVSQNPRHKITKRGQNVTFRCDPISEHNRLYWYRQTLGQGPEFLTYFQNEAQLEKSRLLSDRFSAERPKGSFSTLEIQRTEQGDSAMYLCASSPTLPGGGEQYFGPGTRLTVT.

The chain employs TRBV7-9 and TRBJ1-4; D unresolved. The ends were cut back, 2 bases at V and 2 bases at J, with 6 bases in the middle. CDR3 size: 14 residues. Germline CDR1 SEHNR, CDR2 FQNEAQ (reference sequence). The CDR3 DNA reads TGTGCCAGCAGCTTAACGGGGACTAATGAAAAACTGTTTTTT. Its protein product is CASSLTGTNEKLFF.

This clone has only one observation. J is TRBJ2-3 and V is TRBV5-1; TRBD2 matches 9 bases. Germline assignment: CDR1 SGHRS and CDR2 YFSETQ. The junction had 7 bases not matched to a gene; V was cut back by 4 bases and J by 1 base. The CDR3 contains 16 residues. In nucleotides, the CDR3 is TGCGCCAGCAGCCCGGAGGCGGGGGGGGGCACAGATACGCAGTATTTT. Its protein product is CASSPEAGGGTDTQYF.

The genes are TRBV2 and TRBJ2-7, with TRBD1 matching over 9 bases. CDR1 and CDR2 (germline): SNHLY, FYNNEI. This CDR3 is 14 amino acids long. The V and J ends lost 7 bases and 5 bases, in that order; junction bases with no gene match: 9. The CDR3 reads CASNRGQGYHEQYF. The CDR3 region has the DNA TGTGCCAGCAACCGAGGACAGGGGTATCACGAGCAGTACTTC.

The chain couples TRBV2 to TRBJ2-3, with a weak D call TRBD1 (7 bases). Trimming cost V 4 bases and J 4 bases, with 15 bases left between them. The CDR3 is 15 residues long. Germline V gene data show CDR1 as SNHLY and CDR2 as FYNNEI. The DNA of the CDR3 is TGTGCCAGCAGTGTGGAGGGGGCTTGGGCAGATACGCAGTATTTT. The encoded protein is CASSVEGAWADTQYF.

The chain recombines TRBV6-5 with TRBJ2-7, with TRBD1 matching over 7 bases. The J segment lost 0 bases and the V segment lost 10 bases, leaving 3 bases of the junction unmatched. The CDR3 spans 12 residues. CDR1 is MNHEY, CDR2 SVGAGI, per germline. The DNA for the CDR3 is TGTGCCACCCGGACAGGCTCCTACGAGCAGTACTTC. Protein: CATRTGSYEQYF.

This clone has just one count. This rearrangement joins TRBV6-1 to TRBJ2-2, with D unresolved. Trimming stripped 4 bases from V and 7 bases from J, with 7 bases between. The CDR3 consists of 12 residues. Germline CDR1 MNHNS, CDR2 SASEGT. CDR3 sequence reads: CASSGTGGELFF. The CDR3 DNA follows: TGTGCCAGCAGTGGGACCGGCGGGGAGCTGTTTTTT.

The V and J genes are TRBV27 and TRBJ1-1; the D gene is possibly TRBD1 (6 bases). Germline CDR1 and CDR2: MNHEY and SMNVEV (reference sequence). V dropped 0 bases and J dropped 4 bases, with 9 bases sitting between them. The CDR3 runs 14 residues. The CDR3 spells CASSLSGGSTEAFF. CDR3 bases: TGTGCCAGCAGTTTATCAGGGGGTAGCACTGAAGCTTTCTTT.

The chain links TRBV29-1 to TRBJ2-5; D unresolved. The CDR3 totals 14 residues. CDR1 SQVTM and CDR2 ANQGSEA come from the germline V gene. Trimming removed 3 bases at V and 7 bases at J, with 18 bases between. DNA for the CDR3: TGCAGCGTTGACGGGTTCCACCATGAAGGGACCCAGTACTTC. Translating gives CSVDGFHHEGTQYF. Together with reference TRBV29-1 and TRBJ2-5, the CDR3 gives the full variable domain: SAVISQKPSRDICQRGTSLTIQCQVDSQVTMMFWYRQQPGQSLTLIATANQGSEATYESGFVIDKFPISRPNLTFSTLTVSNMSPEDSSIYLCSVDGFHHEGTQYFGPGTRLLVL.

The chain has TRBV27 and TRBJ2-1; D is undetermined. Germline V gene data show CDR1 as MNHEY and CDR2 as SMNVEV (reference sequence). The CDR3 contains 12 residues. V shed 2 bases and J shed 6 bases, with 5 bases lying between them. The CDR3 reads CASSLRSNEQFF. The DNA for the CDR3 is TGTGCCAGCAGTTTACGCAGCAATGAGCAGTTCTTC.